This TCR beta chain came from a study of blood T cell repertoires in COVID-19. V lost 4 bases to trimming and J lost 4 bases, with 7 bases between them. The CDR3 length is 11 residues. Germline V lookup: CDR1 GTSNPN, CDR2 SVGIG (reference sequence). Assay: immunoSEQ multiplex PCR; the TCRdb copy retains only in-frame clones and omits some. This table has 500,000 or so clones, around 87% appearing once. Material: PBMCs or T cells enriched from blood (not recorded which). The chain carries TRBV30 and TRBJ1-2; the D gene is possibly TRBD1 (5 bases). The sequence derives from a woman between 18 and 29 years old who had recovered from COVID-19. The chain's CDR3 is CAWMDTYGYTF. Here the CDR3 DNA reads TGTGCCTGGATGGACACCTATGGCTACACCTTC.